This is a list of T cell receptor beta chains from one sample in a study of blood T cell repertoires in COVID-19. Here immunoSEQ multiplex PCR was the method, and the copy in TCRdb shows in-frame clones only, minus some. The table records roughly 400,000 clones, 85% to 90% of them present only once. The specimen was PBMCs or T cells enriched from blood (not recorded which). These receptors came from a woman in her fifties or sixties who had recovered from COVID-19. Each CDR3 is given with its conserved first and last residue. The order of the fields is V gene, J gene, clone size, D gene, CDR3 DNA, CDR3 protein. The D gene is left open where the match is weak. Clone size is stated in some rows and not others, as once, few, many or a class when expanded.

V: TRBV7-3
J: TRBJ2-7
size: .
D: TRBD2
DNA: TGTGCCAGCAGCGAGGCTAGCGGAAGCTCCTACGAGCAGTACTTC
CDR3: CASSEASGSSYEQYF

V: TRBV30
J: TRBJ1-2
size: few
D: TRBD1
DNA: TGTGCCTGGAGTGCCCGGGGACCCTGGACAGGGGGGAACATTAACTATGGCTACACCTTC
CDR3: CAWSARGPWTGGNINYGYTF

V: TRBV28
J: TRBJ1-3
size: once
D: .
DNA: TGTGCCAGCAGTTATTCAGGGTACTCTGGAAACACCATATATTTT
CDR3: CASSYSGYSGNTIYF

V: TRBV10-3
J: TRBJ1-2
size: .
D: .
DNA: TGTGCCATCAGTGAGGGAGCGGGAGGTGGGCCCTATGGCTACACCTTC
CDR3: CAISEGAGGGPYGYTF

V: TRBV4-1
J: TRBJ1-2
size: .
D: .
DNA: TGCGCCAGCAGCCAAGATATCCCTAGGGGCTATGGCTACACCTTC
CDR3: CASSQDIPRGYGYTF

V: TRBV28
J: TRBJ2-7
size: .
D: .
DNA: TGTGCCAGCAGCTTCGCCGACAAGCCCTACGAGCAGTACTTC
CDR3: CASSFADKPYEQYF

V: TRBV6-5
J: TRBJ1-3
size: .
D: .
DNA: TGTGCCAGCAGGACCTTTTCGGGGAACACCATATATTTT
CDR3: CASRTFSGNTIYF

V: TRBV7-2
J: TRBJ2-3
size: .
D: TRBD2
DNA: TGTGCCAGCAGCTTCCGCTCACTAGCGGGCAACACAGATACGCAGTATTTT
CDR3: CASSFRSLAGNTDTQYF

V: TRBV27
J: TRBJ1-2
size: .
D: TRBD1
DNA: TGTGCCAAACCATGGAAGGGACAGGGGGAAAATGGCTATGGCTACACCTTC
CDR3: CAKPWKGQGENGYGYTF

V: TRBV9
J: TRBJ2-3
size: .
D: .
DNA: TGTGCCAGCAGCGAGGAGACAGAGACCCAGCAGTATTTT
CDR3: CASSEETETQQYF

V: TRBV7-8
J: TRBJ2-1
size: .
D: TRBD2
DNA: TGTGCCAGCAGCTCATTAGCGGGGGGGAGCAATGAGCAGTTCTTC
CDR3: CASSSLAGGSNEQFF

V: TRBV29-1
J: TRBJ1-1
size: .
D: .
DNA: TGCAGCGCCGCACGAGGGAACACTGAAGCTTTCTTT
CDR3: CSAARGNTEAFF

V: TRBV15
J: TRBJ2-7
size: once
D: TRBD1
DNA: TGTGCCACCAGCAGAGAATCCCTGGACAGGAGGTACGAGCAGTACTTC
CDR3: CATSRESLDRRYEQYF

V: TRBV6-5
J: TRBJ1-2
size: .
D: .
DNA: TGTGCCAGCAGAAGTAACGGACTCTTAGATGGCTACACCTTC
CDR3: CASRSNGLLDGYTF

V: TRBV6-5
J: TRBJ1-5
size: .
D: .
DNA: TGTGCCAGCAGAGCGGACAGTTATCAGCCCCAGCATTTT
CDR3: CASRADSYQPQHF

V: TRBV5-6
J: TRBJ1-2
size: .
D: .
DNA: TGTGCCAGCAGCTCGGACACTGAAAACTATGGCTACACCTTC
CDR3: CASSSDTENYGYTF

V: TRBV29-1
J: TRBJ2-7
size: .
D: TRBD2
DNA: TGCAGCGTCCAAAGCGGGGGGTACGAGCAGTACTTC
CDR3: CSVQSGGYEQYF

V: TRBV19
J: TRBJ1-1
size: .
D: .
DNA: TGTGCCAGTAGTATATTCGGAGTCCCAACGAACACTGAAGCTTTCTTT
CDR3: CASSIFGVPTNTEAFF

V: TRBV4-2
J: TRBJ1-5
size: .
D: .
DNA: TGTGCCAGCAGCCAAAGTGACAGAATTAGCAATCAGCCCCAGCATTTT
CDR3: CASSQSDRISNQPQHF

V: TRBV19
J: TRBJ1-2
size: few
D: .
DNA: TGTGCCAGCCTTAGGGTCGGCAGGGACAATGGCTACACCTTC
CDR3: CASLRVGRDNGYTF

V: TRBV6-5
J: TRBJ1-1
size: .
D: .
DNA: TGTGCCAGCAGTTACTCCAGGGCTCGGGACACTGAAGCTTTCTTT
CDR3: CASSYSRARDTEAFF

V: TRBV12-3/TRBV12-4
J: TRBJ1-1
size: .
D: .
DNA: TGTGCCAGCAGTTCCCAGGGGAACACTGAAGCTTTCTTT
CDR3: CASSSQGNTEAFF

V: TRBV6-1
J: TRBJ1-5
size: few
D: .
DNA: TGTGCCAGCAGTGAAAGGAACAGGGACAACAATCAGCCCCAGCATTTT
CDR3: CASSERNRDNNQPQHF

V: TRBV10-3
J: TRBJ1-3
size: .
D: .
DNA: TGTGCCATCAGTGAGGCCGGACAGATACACTCTGGAAACACCATATATTTT
CDR3: CAISEAGQIHSGNTIYF

V: TRBV11-3
J: TRBJ2-7
size: few
D: .
DNA: TGTGCCAGCAGCTCCGATACCACGCGGGACGAGCAGTACTTC
CDR3: CASSSDTTRDEQYF

V: TRBV5-1
J: TRBJ2-1
size: .
D: .
DNA: TGCGCCAGCAGCTTGGATAACTCGAATGAGCAGTTCTTC
CDR3: CASSLDNSNEQFF

V: TRBV11-1
J: TRBJ2-7
size: .
D: TRBD1
DNA: TGTGCCAGCAGCCCTGGGACAGACTACTCCTACGAGCAGTACTTC
CDR3: CASSPGTDYSYEQYF

V: TRBV12-3/TRBV12-4
J: TRBJ1-3
size: .
D: TRBD1
DNA: TGTGCCAGCAGCCGCCGGGACAGGCTGTTT
CDR3: CASSRRDRLF

V: TRBV9
J: TRBJ1-1
size: once
D: .
DNA: TGTGCCAGCAGCGTAGCTTTAGGACACCCGAACACTGAAGCTTTCTTT
CDR3: CASSVALGHPNTEAFF

V: TRBV21-1
J: TRBJ2-6
size: .
D: .
DNA: TGTGCCAGCAGCCCTAAAGGGACAGGGTGCTCTGGGGCCAACGTCCTGACTTTC
CDR3: CASSPKGTGCSGANVLTF

V: TRBV3-1/TRBV3-2
J: TRBJ1-6
size: .
D: TRBD1
DNA: TGTGCCAGCAGCCAAGGGGGACAGGCAAATTCACCCCTCCACTTT
CDR3: CASSQGGQANSPLHF

V: TRBV7-8
J: TRBJ2-7
size: .
D: TRBD1
DNA: TGTGCCAGCAGCTCCAGGGACAGGGGGATCATGCAGTACTTC
CDR3: CASSSRDRGIMQYF

V: TRBV6-5
J: TRBJ2-5
size: .
D: .
DNA: TGTGCCAGCAGTTACGGGCAGCAAGAGACCCAGTACTTC
CDR3: CASSYGQQETQYF

V: TRBV11-2
J: TRBJ1-5
size: .
D: TRBD1
DNA: TGTGCCAGCAGCTTGGACAGGGGGAGCAATCAGCCCCAGCATTTT
CDR3: CASSLDRGSNQPQHF

V: TRBV3-1/TRBV3-2
J: TRBJ1-3
size: .
D: TRBD1
DNA: TGTGCCAGCAGCCAAGCCACAGGGGTGCAAAACACCATATATTTT
CDR3: CASSQATGVQNTIYF

V: TRBV7-9
J: TRBJ2-1
size: .
D: .
DNA: TGTGCCAGCAGCTTAGTCCTAGGTACTGAGCAGTTCTTC
CDR3: CASSLVLGTEQFF

V: TRBV27
J: TRBJ2-7
size: .
D: .
DNA: TGTGCCAGCAGTTCCGGGGTGACCTACGAGCAGTACTTC
CDR3: CASSSGVTYEQYF

V: TRBV19
J: TRBJ1-1
size: .
D: .
DNA: TGTGCCAGTACCCATGCCAACAGACAGAACACTGAAGCTTTCTTT
CDR3: CASTHANRQNTEAFF

V: TRBV6-5
J: TRBJ2-5
size: .
D: .
DNA: TGTGCCACCTACCCCGCGGGGCCGGGAGAGACCCAGTACTTC
CDR3: CATYPAGPGETQYF

V: TRBV27
J: TRBJ1-4
size: .
D: .
DNA: TGTGCCAGCAGTCTGTCGGTTGGGGGCGTAAGGACAACTAATGAAAAACTGTTTTTT
CDR3: CASSLSVGGVRTTNEKLFF

V: TRBV2
J: TRBJ2-7
size: .
D: .
DNA: TGTGCCAGCAGCGCCGGGACATTATCCTACGAGCAGTACTTC
CDR3: CASSAGTLSYEQYF

V: TRBV6-5
J: TRBJ2-5
size: .
D: .
DNA: TGTGCCAGCAGTTCTACCGAAGAGACCCAGTACTTC
CDR3: CASSSTEETQYF